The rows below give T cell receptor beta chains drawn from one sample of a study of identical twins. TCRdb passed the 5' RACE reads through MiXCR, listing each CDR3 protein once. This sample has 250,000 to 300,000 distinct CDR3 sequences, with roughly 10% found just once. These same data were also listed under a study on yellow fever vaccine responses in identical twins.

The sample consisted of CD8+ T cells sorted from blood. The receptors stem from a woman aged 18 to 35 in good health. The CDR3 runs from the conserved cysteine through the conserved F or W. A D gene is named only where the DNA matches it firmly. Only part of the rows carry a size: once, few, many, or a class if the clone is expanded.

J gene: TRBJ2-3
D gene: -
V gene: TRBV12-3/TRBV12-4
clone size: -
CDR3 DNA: TGTGCCCGCAGTGGGGATTTGCCGACCCCCCGCGGGTTCACAGATACGCAGTATTTT
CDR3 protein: CARSGDLPTPRGFTDTQYF

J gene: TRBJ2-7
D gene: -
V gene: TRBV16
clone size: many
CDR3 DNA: TGTGCCAGCAGCCAATCCCCTACAGGAAGGTACGAGCAGTACTTC
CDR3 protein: CASSQSPTGRYEQYF

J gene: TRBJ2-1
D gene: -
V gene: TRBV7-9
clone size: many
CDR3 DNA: TGTGCCAGCAGCCCCTCAGGTAGTTTCGACAATGAGCAGTTCTTC
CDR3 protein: CASSPSGSFDNEQFF

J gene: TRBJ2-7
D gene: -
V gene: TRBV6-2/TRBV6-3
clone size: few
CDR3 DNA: TGTGCCAGCAGCATTCTACAGGGCTTCCTTTCCTACGAGCAGTACTTC
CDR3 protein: CASSILQGFLSYEQYF

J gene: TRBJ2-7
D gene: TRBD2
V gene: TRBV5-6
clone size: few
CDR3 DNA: TGTGCCAGCAGGATACTAGCGGGATCTGGCGAGCAGTACTTC
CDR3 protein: CASRILAGSGEQYF

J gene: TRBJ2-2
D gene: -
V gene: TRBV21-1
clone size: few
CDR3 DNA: TGTGCCAGCAGCAACAGACTAGCGTATACCGGGGAGCTGTTTTTT
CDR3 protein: CASSNRLAYTGELFF

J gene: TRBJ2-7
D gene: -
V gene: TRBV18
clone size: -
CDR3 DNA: TGTGCCAGCTCACAGGCCAGGGGTTACTACGAGCAGTACTTC
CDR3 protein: CASSQARGYYEQYF

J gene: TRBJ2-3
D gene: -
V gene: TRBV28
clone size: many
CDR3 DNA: TGTGCCAGCAGAGGGCGACGGGCTAGCACAGATACGCAGTATTTT
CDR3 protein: CASRGRRASTDTQYF

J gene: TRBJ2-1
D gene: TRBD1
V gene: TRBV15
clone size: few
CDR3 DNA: TGTGCCACCAGCGGACTGATTAACAGGGGGAAGGGACTGGCCGATAATGAGCAGTTCTTC
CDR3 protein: CATSGLINRGKGLADNEQFF

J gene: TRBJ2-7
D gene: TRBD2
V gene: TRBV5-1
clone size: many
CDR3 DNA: TGCGCCAGCAGAGAGGACGGGGGGTACTACGAGCAGTACTTC
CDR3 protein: CASREDGGYYEQYF

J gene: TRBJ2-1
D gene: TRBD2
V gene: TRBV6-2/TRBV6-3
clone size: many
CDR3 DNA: TGTGCCAGCAGTGACCTAGCGGAACTCTACAATGAGCAGTTCTTC
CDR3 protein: CASSDLAELYNEQFF

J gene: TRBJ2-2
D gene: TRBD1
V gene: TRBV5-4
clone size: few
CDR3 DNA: TGTGCCAGCAGCTTGATCGGGACAGGGCGTAGCAATGCCGGGGAGCTGTTTTTT
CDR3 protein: CASSLIGTGRSNAGELFF

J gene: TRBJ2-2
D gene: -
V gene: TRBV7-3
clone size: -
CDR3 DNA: TGTGCCAGCAGCTTAAAAGGAGTCGGGGAGCTGTTTTTT
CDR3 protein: CASSLKGVGELFF

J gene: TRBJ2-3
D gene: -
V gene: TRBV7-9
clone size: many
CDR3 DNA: TGTGCCAGCAGCTTACCCGACATCAGCCTAACAGATACGCAGTATTTT
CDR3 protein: CASSLPDISLTDTQYF

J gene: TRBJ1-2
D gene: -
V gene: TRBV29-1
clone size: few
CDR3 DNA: TGCAGCGTTGAAGATCCAGGGTGGGGCTACACCTTC
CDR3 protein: CSVEDPGWGYTF

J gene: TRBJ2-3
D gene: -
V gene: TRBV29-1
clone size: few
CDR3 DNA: TGCAGCGTTGAGACGACAGACGTTAGCACAGATACGCAGTATTTT
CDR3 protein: CSVETTDVSTDTQYF

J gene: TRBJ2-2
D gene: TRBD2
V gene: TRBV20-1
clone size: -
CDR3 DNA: TGCAGTGCTCCGCATAGCGGGAGGGCCGGGGAGCTGTTTTTT
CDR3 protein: CSAPHSGRAGELFF

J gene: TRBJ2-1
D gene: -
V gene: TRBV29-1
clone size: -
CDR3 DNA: TGCAGCGTTGAAGAGAGGGATGCTGGGCAGTTCTTC
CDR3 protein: CSVEERDAGQFF

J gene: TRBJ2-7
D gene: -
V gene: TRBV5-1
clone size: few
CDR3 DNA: TGCGCCAGCAGCAGCGACAGGCAACAAGACTACGAGCAGTACTTC
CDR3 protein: CASSSDRQQDYEQYF

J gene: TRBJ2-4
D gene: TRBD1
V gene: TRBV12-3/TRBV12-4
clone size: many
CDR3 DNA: TGTGCCAGCAGTTTAGCGGGACAGGGGGCCAAAAACATTCAGTACTTC
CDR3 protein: CASSLAGQGAKNIQYF

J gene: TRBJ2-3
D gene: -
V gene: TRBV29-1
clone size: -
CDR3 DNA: TGCAGCGTTGATGTGGCAGGGGCTAGCACAGATACGCAGTATTTT
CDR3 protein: CSVDVAGASTDTQYF

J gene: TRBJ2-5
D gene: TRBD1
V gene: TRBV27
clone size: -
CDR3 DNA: TGTGCCAGCAGTTTTCTTTGGGACAGGGGCCAAGAGACCCAGTACTTC
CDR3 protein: CASSFLWDRGQETQYF

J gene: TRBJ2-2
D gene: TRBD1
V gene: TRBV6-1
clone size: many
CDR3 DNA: TGTGCCAGCAGAAAGGGACAGGAGGCCGGGGAGCTGTTTTTT
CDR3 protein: CASRKGQEAGELFF

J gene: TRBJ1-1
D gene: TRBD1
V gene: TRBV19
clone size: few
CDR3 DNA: TGTGCCAGTAGTATCAAGGGGGCAAGCACTGAAGCTTTCTTT
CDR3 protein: CASSIKGASTEAFF

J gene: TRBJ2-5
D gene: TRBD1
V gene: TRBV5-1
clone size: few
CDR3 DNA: TGCGCCAGCAGCTTGGCACAGGGGGCGCGGGAGACCCAGTACTTC
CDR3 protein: CASSLAQGARETQYF

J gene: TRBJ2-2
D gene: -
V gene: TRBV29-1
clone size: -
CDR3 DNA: TGCAGCGTTTCCCTACTGGGGCGCGGTTGGGAGCTGTTTTTT
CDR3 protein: CSVSLLGRGWELFF

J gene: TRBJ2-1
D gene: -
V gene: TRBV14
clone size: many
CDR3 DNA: TGTGCCAGCAGCCAAGAACCTGGGGAGCAGTTCTTC
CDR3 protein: CASSQEPGEQFF

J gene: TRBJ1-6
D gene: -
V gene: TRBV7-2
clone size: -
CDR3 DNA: TGTGCCAGCAGCTTACGGCAGGGAGGCAATTCACCCCTCCACTTT
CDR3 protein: CASSLRQGGNSPLHF

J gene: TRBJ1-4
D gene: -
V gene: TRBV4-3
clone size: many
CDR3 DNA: TGCGCCAGCAGCCAAGAACCGGGCCAGACTCCCAATGAAAAACTGTTTTTT
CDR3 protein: CASSQEPGQTPNEKLFF

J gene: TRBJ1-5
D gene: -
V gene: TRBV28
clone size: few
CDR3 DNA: TGTGCCAGCAGTCCCGGGACACGTTATAGCAATCAGCCCCAGCATTTT
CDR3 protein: CASSPGTRYSNQPQHF

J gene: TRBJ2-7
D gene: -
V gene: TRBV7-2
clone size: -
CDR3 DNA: TGTGCCAGCAGCTTCATTACAGGGCCCTTAACCTACGAGCAGTACTTC
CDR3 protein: CASSFITGPLTYEQYF

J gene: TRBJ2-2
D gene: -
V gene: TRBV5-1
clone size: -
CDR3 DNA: TGCGCCAGCAGCTGGGAGATGGCGATGAACACCGGGGAGCTGTTTTTT
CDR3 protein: CASSWEMAMNTGELFF

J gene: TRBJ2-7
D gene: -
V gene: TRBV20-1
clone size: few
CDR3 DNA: TGCAGTGCTAGAGGGGGCACTTCCTCCTACGAGCAGTACTTC
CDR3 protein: CSARGGTSSYEQYF

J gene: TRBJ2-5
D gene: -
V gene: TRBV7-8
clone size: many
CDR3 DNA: TGTGCCAGCAGTTACGACTATATCCCCGACACCCAGTACTTC
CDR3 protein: CASSYDYIPDTQYF

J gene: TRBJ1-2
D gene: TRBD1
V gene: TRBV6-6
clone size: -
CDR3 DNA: TGTGCCAGCAGCTTCGACAGGGGGAATGGCTACACCTTC
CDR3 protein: CASSFDRGNGYTF

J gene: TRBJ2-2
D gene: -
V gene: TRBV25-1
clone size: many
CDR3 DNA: TGTGCCAGCAGTGAACCTCAGCCCGCGAACACCGGGGAGCTGTTTTTT
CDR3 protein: CASSEPQPANTGELFF

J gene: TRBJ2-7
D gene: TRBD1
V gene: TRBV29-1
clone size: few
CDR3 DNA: TGCAGCGTTCTCCTCTGGACAGGGAGTTACGAGCAGTACTTC
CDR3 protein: CSVLLWTGSYEQYF

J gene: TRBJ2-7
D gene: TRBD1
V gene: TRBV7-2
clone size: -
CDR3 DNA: TGTGCCAGCAGCCCAACAGGGGGCAACACGCCCTACGAGCAGTACTTC
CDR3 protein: CASSPTGGNTPYEQYF

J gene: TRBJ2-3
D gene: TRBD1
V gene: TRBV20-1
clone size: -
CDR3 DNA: TGCAGTGCTATGGAGGGACAGGGGTTGATCAGCACAGATACGCAGTATTTT
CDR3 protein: CSAMEGQGLISTDTQYF

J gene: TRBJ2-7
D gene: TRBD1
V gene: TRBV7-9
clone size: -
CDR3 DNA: TGTGCCAGCAGCTCCCGGGACAGTGAATACGAGCAGTACTTC
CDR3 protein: CASSSRDSEYEQYF

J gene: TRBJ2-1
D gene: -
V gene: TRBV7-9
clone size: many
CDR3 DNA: TGTGCCAGCAGCGAAAAGGGGAGCTCCTACAATGAGCAGTTCTTC
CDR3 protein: CASSEKGSSYNEQFF

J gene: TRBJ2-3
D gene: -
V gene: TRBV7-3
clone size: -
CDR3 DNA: TGTGCCAGCAGACCCACTAGTGCAGATACGCAGTATTTT
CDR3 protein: CASRPTSADTQYF

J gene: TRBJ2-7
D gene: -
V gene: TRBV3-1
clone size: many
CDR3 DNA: TGTGCCAGCAGCCAAGATCTGGCCTCCTACGAGCAGTACTTC
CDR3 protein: CASSQDLASYEQYF

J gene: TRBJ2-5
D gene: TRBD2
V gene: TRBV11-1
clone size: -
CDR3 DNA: TGTGCCAGCAGCTCGCCTACTAGCGGGGGAGAGACCCAGTACTTC
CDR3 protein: CASSSPTSGGETQYF

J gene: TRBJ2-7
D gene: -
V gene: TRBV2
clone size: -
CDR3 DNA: TGTGCCAGACAACAGGGAAACGAGCAGTACTTC
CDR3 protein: CARQQGNEQYF

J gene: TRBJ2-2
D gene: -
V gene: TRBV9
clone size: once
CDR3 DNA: TGTGCCAGCAGCGCCACTGGGGTTGCCGGGGAGCTGTTTTTT
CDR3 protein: CASSATGVAGELFF